The clone carrying this T cell receptor beta chain was recorded at least ten times. Its antigen is still unknown. The authors reverse transcribed all of the isolated RNA, so sequencing captured expressed TCRB transcripts. TCRdb's copy holds only in-frame clones and misses some; the assay was immunoSEQ multiplex PCR. The sample carries roughly 180,000 clones, less than 10% recorded once. V was trimmed by 8 bases and J by 5 bases, leaving 15 bases between them. The CDR3 spans 12 residues. Germline V CDR1 and CDR2: GTSNPN, SVGIG (reference sequence). This entry comes from a study of beta chain features in type 1 diabetes. Overall study context: Across all samples, around 98 million sorted cells were examined. Study-level results: Researchers report that Type 1 diabetes patients had moderately but significantly shorter TCRB CDR3s across all four CD4+ subsets. Highly expressing activated T cells could be over-counted with a cDNA template.

Heparinised blood was drawn once per donor, averaging around 120 mL. By way of CD45RO/CCR7/CD25/CD127/CD95/CD27, the CD4+ regulatory, stem cell-like memory, central memory and naive cells were sorted. This chain connects TRBV30 to TRBJ1-2; D is ambiguous. This TCR was sampled from a man between 18 and 29 years old with type 1 diabetes. The source material was central memory CD4+ T cells from blood. CDR3 sequence (DNA): TGTGCCCGATCCGGCGGCCCTTATGGCTACACCTTC. It translates to CARSGGPYGYTF.